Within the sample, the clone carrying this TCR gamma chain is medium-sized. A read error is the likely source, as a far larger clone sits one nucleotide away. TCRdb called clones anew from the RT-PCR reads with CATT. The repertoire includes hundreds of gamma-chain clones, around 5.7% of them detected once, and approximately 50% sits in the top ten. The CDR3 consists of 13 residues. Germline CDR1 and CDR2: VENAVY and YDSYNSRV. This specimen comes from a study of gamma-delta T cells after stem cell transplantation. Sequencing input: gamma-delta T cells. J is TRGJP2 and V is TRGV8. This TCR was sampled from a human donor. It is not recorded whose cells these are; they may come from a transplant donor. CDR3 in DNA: TGTGCCGCCTGGGATCTGAGTGATTGGATCAAGACGTTT. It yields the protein CAAWDLSDWIKTF.